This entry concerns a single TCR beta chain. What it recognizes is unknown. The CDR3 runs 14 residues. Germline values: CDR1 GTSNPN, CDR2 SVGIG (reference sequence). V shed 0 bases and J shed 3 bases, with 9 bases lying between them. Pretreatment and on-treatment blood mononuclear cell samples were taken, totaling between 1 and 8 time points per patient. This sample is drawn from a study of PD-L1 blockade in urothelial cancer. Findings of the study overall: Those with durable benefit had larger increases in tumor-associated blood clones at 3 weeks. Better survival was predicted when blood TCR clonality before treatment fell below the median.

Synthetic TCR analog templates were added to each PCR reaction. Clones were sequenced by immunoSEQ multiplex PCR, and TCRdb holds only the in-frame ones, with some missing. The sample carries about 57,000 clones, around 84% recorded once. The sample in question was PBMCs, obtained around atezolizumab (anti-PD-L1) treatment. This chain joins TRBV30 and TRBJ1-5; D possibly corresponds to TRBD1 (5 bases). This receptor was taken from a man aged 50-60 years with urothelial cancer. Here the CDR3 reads CAWSVRQNNQPQHF. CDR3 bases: TGTGCCTGGAGTGTACGACAGAACAATCAGCCCCAGCATTTT.